Included here is one T cell receptor (beta chain) sequence, with context. Antigen: not known. This specimen comes from a study of blood T cells in healthy people across ages. Alongside a J-beta primer mix, a sample-barcoded 5' primer served in a second PCR lasting roughly 7 to 11 cycles. TCRdb processed the 5' RACE reads anew with MiXCR; each CDR3 protein has one entry. The sample yields some 900,000 distinct CDR3 sequences, about 48% seen once. Broader study findings: Naive T cell percentage showed a strong correlation with the diversity of TCR beta.

Germline CDR1 is MNHEY and CDR2 is SMNVEV (reference sequence). CDR3 length equals 14 residues. This clonotype was sampled from a young man in good health. The rearrangement uses TRBV27 and TRBJ2-5, with a possible D match to TRBD1 (5 bases). The end of the DNA is better explained by TRBJ2-7, so the J call may be wrong. Sequencing used blood. The CDR3 spells CASSLVPDIYEQYF. The CDR3 region has the DNA TGTGCCAGCAGTTTAGTCCCGGACATCTACGAGCAGTACTTC.